Detailed here is one T cell receptor beta chain. Its antigen is undetermined. The data are from a study of cytomegalovirus exposure and HLA in healthy donors. Study-wide points: Rare sequences made up most TCRs, while some public TCRs were found in many donors. Data from an earlier analysis indicated that most TCR beta V segments were productive either about 87% or about 30% of the time.

The CDR3 sequence is 17 residues long. V was pared by 9 bases and J by 6 bases, with 16 bases of the junction left unmatched. The germline V gene has CDR1 SNHLY and CDR2 FYNNEI. Researchers ran the PCR with 60 Vbeta and 13 Jbeta primers. The table came from immunoSEQ multiplex PCR; TCRdb's copy has only in-frame clones and leaves some out. The sample has fewer than 150,000 clones; about 82% are singletons. What was sequenced was PBMCs. This sequence was found in a man aged 25-45 years in good health and CMV-seronegative. The chain uses TRBV2 and TRBJ2-3, with 12 bases identical to TRBD2. The CDR3 nucleotides read TGTGCCAGTGGACTAGCGGGGACGTGGGCCCCGGAGGATACGCAGTATTTT. Its translation: CASGLAGTWAPEDTQYF.